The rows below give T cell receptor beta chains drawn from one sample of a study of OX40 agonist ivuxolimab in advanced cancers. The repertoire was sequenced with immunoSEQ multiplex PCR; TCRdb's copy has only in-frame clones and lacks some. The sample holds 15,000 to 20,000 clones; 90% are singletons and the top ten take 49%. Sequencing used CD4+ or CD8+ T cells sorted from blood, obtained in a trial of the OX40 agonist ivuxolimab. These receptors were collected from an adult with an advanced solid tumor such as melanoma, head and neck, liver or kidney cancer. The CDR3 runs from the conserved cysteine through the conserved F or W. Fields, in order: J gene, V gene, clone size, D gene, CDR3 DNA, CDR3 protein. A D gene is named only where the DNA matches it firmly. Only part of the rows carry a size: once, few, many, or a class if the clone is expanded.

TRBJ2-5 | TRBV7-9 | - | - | TGTGCCAGCAGAGAAGGACTGGAGTACTTC | CASREGLEYF
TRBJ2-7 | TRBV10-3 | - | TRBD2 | TGTGCCACCCTAGTCCTAGCGGGTGGCTACGAGCAGTACTTC | CATLVLAGGYEQYF
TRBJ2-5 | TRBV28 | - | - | TGTGCCAGCAGTTTTGGGGAGCACCAAGAGACCCAGTACTTC | CASSFGEHQETQYF
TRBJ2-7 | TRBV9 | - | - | TGTGCCAGCAGCGCCGGGACTGCTTACGAGCAGTACTTC | CASSAGTAYEQYF
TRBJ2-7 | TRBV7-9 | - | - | TGTGCCAGCAGCTTATCAGGCCAGGGACCCTACGAGCAGTACTTC | CASSLSGQGPYEQYF
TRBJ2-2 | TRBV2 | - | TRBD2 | TGTGCCAGCCGGACGGACCGACTAGCGGGAGTGCACACCGGGGAGCTGTTTTTT | CASRTDRLAGVHTGELFF
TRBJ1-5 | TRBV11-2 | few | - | TGTGCCAGCAGCTCTGGGGGGGTAAATCAGCCCCAGCATTTT | CASSSGGVNQPQHF
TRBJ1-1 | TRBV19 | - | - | TGTGCCAGTGACGACACGAACACTGAAGCTTTCTTT | CASDDTNTEAFF
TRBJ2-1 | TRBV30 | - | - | TGTGCCTGGAGTTCGGGAATCAATGAGCAGTTCTTC | CAWSSGINEQFF
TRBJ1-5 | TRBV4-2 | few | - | TGTGCCAGCAGCCAAGTGGTGGTTAGCAATCAGCCCCAGCATTTT | CASSQVVVSNQPQHF
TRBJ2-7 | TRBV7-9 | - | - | TGTGCCAGCAGCTTCCACCGCAACGAGCAGTACTTC | CASSFHRNEQYF
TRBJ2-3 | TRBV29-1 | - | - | TGCAGCGTTGGAGCTCTCCCCACAGATACGCAGTATTTT | CSVGALPTDTQYF
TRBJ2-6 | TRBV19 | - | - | TGTGCCAGTAGTATCGGGCTTTTCTACTCTGGGGCCAACGTCCTGACTTTC | CASSIGLFYSGANVLTF
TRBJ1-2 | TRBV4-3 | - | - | TGCGCCAGCAGCCACCTCCAGGGGCTGAACTATGGCTACACCTTC | CASSHLQGLNYGYTF
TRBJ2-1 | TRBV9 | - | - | TGTGCCAGCAGCCTCGCGGCAGGATCCTACAATGAGCAGTTCTTC | CASSLAAGSYNEQFF
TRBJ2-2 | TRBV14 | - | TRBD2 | TGTGCCAGCAGTGACGAGACTAGCTGGAACACCGGGGAGCTGTTTTTT | CASSDETSWNTGELFF
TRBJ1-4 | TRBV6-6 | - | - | TGTGCCAGCAGTACCGCCGGAGCAACTAATGAAAAACTGTTTTTT | CASSTAGATNEKLFF
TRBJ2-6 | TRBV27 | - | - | TGTGCCAGCACTGGGGCCAACGTCCTGACTTTC | CASTGANVLTF
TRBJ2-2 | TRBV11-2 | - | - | TGTGCCAGCAGCTTGGCACCGCTAACAACCGGGGAGCTGTTTTTT | CASSLAPLTTGELFF
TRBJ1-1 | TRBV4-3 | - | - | TGCGCCAGCAGCCAAGACCGCGGGCAGGGGTGGAACACTGAAGCTTTCTTT | CASSQDRGQGWNTEAFF
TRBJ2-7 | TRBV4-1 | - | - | TGCGCCAGCAGCCAAACCACCAACGGGAACTCCTACGAGCAGTACTTC | CASSQTTNGNSYEQYF
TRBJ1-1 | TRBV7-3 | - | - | TGTGCCAGCAGCTTAGGGCTGGGCACTGAAGCTTTCTTT | CASSLGLGTEAFF
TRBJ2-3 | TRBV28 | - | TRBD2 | TGTGCCACCGAGCTAACTAGCGGGAGTGCAGATACGCAGTATTTT | CATELTSGSADTQYF